Reported below is one TCR beta chain. This clone was counted a few times. The antigen this receptor binds is unknown. No per-base quality is available; no much larger clone lies one base away. The data belong to a study of cytomegalovirus exposure and HLA in healthy donors (dated by TCRdb to about 2017). Study-level background: In an earlier analysis of around 540 of the donors, 276 Gb of sequence data and 117 million unique TCR beta sequences from roughly 180 million T cells were reported. The number of donors typed differed by locus, with 629-630 for A, B, C, DRB1 and DQB1, around 560 for DQA1, 600 to 610 for DPA1, and some 450 for DPB1. Among roughly 400 genotyped donors of the cohort, an average of approximately 240,000 unique TCR beta nucleotide sequences were sequenced per donor, approximately 20% of them non-productive. A later analysis re-analyzed previously published TCR beta repertoires from roughly 630 donors and added high-resolution HLA genotyping to study TCR occurrence patterns. Of the roughly 400 genotyped donors, 81% fell in the genetic ancestry cluster associated with self-reported Caucasian donors. Along with the roughly 670-subject first cohort, a separate validation cohort of 120 different subjects was used. A later genetic analysis used genome-wide SNP genotypes for about 65% of the roughly 670 donors, treating that subset as a discovery cohort. Alongside the repertoire data, information on donor age, sex, ethnicity and CMV serostatus was compiled. All discovery cohort repertoires had been generated on a single sequencing platform. High-throughput TCR immunosequencing, statistical association of individual TCRs with disease status, and machine learning were combined to predict cytomegalovirus infection status. The later analysis used no new phenotypic data to find candidate immune exposures, relying instead on TCR beta sequences and their occurrence across donors. An earlier analysis of 450 to 750 of the donors used high-throughput TCR beta sequencing to judge whether each TCR beta V gene segment behaved as functional or pseudogenic. The study aimed to test whether signatures of past pathogen exposure could be identified by cataloging public T cell receptors. About 330 gigabases of sequencing data and 70 million to 100 million unique TCR sequences made up an early release that covered 500 to 650 HLA-typed donors. HLA typing covered class I and class II loci at four-digit resolution. The study used immunosequencing to profile the T cell repertoires of more than 650 subjects and linked those repertoires to cytomegalovirus serostatus. Five DR-DQ haplotypes were handled as single units for association and clustering because linkage in the cohort was strong. General conclusions and limits of the study: HLA typing was unavailable for some donors at each locus, so association tests used only the typed subset. A later analysis found that TCR association rates varied across HLA loci, with DRB1 alleles showing the most associated TCRs and HLA-C alleles the fewest. According to a later genetic analysis, donors in an Asian-associated ancestry cluster had fewer N-insertions in productive TCRs than the approximately 630-donor mean. While some public TCRs were present in many individuals, most TCR sequences turned up only very rarely across donors. This cohort had only TCR beta chains sequenced, and the lack of alpha or paired-chain data limited which features could be detected. CMV serostatus was the only immune exposure information available for the cohort. A further reported finding was that TCR beta sequences accurately predicted the HLA-A and HLA-B alleles for most subjects in the first cohort. In both the original and validation cohorts, the classifier was reported to diagnose cytomegalovirus status with high specificity and sensitivity. A cluster of highly shared sequence variants was judged likely to be a technical artifact of the sequencing pipeline. Because counts were too low, more than 15 rarely observed V segments, including chromosome 9 orphons, were excluded from the earlier analysis of 587 of the donors. Presence/absence analyses assumed roughly uniform sequencing depth across donors, an assumption that may not hold. The study gave a list of about 160 TCR beta chains associated with cytomegalovirus. The authors suggested that the approach could potentially be extended to other disease states and immunological phenotypes. A later analysis found that most CMV-associated TCR beta chains appeared HLA-restricted, with HLA associations seemingly driven largely by CMV exposure. In a later analysis, HLA-associated TCR beta chains showed more clonal expansion and lower generation probabilities than non-associated chains that were equally common. In vitro tests confirmed that a few of the cytomegalovirus-associated TCR beta chains recognize cytomegalovirus antigens. In an earlier analysis of around 600 of the donors, most TCR beta V segments appeared in productive rearrangements about 87% or about 30% of the time, broadly matching IMGT annotations. A later analysis reported that several top co-occurrence clusters appeared linked to parvovirus B19, influenza, CMV and Epstein-Barr virus. When HLA alleles, especially DR and DQ, strongly co-occurred, TCR associations were difficult to assign to individual alleles. A later analysis associated approximately 17,000 TCR beta sequences with specific HLA alleles at a false discovery rate of 0.05. A later genetic analysis associated a missense DCLRE1C variant with V-gene and J-gene trimming of TCR beta chains, and an independent cohort replicated the association. Correlated functional status among segregating V segments might reflect linkage disequilibrium, but an unknown experimental factor could not be ruled out.

In total, 500 to 700 healthy bone marrow donors made up the cohort. At the time of sampling, every cohort member was nominally healthy, though immune exposures that went unrecorded were likely present. The donor tested CMV seropositive and was one of the 289 seropositive cohort members. Each donor provided a peripheral blood sample, and peripheral blood mononuclear cells were used for TCR beta sequencing. The Qiagen DNeasy Blood Extraction Kit was used to extract genomic DNA from the blood cell samples. Libraries were built with the immunoSEQ multiplex PCR assay. The multiplex PCR relied on a mix of 60 forward primers for TCR Vbeta segments and 13 reverse primers for TCR Jbeta segments. The CDR3 region of rearranged TCR beta genes was amplified from genomic DNA by a multiplex PCR assay. The amplified TCR beta libraries were sequenced on the Illumina HiSeq System as 87-base-pair reads. The authors' pipeline ran thus. In a later analysis, tens of millions of unique TCR beta chains were counted across the 500 to 850 repertoires, and about 9.9 million of these chains were shared by at least two donors. A nearest-neighbor algorithm error-corrected the raw reads and collapsed the reads into unique sequences, merging closely related sequences to remove PCR and sequencing errors. CDR3 sequences were aligned to IMGT reference sequences to assign V, D and J gene segments. Each retained sequence needed at least a six-nucleotide match to both a V gene segment and a J gene segment. A rearrangement was called productive if the CDR3 had no stop codons and remained in frame with V and J, and every other rearrangement was called non-productive. CDR3 was defined according to IMGT convention as the region running from the second conserved V-encoded cysteine to the conserved J-encoded phenylalanine. In an earlier analysis of 500 to 650 of the donors, sequences lacking an unambiguous match to a single V gene segment were excluded. An earlier analysis of a few hundred of the donors classified V segments as functional when productive rearrangements were above 56.7% and as segregating when the standard deviation between donors was above 5%. To diagnose cytomegalovirus status from the catalog of TCR beta chain sequences, a statistical classification framework was built. In a later analysis, V and J genes were assigned by comparing TCR nucleotide sequences against IMGT/GENE-DB human TR gene sequences. A later analysis assigned CDR3 sequences and most-parsimonious VDJ recombination scenarios with the TCRdist pipeline. In a later analysis, each TCR beta chain was defined by its CDR3 amino acid sequence together with its V-gene family, and reads lacking a unique V-gene family were excluded. To address suspected cross-contamination and a sequencing artifact, a later analysis removed approximately 600 highly shared, low-generation-probability nucleotide sequences. In a later analysis, a clonal expansion index for each public chain was calculated from normalized within-repertoire ranks of inferred template counts. In a later analysis, generation probabilities were computed with a VDJ recombination model fitted to out-of-frame rearrangements, and the resulting probabilities were checked against IGoR. In a later analysis, TCR-TCR, TCR-HLA and TCR-CMV co-occurrence was scored with hypergeometric tests, and a repertoire-size bias correction was applied to TCR pairs. To estimate false discovery rates, a later analysis permuted the HLA or CMV assignments 20 times. In a later analysis, co-occurring TCRs were grouped using DBSCAN, with TCRdist sequence similarity added in when clustering inside HLA-allele-positive subsets. Repertoires with fewer than 30,000 or more than 120,000 public chains were left out of co-occurrence clustering, as were about 5 repertoires with anomalous nucleotide sharing. TCRdb re-hosts the immuneACCESS table, in-frame sequences only. Its copies lack some clones; in the studies checked, an unresolved V gene accounts for under half of them, and the cause for the rest is not known. V and J calls and clone size are those listed in that table; D and trimming were worked out from the DNA. The sample data list 80,000 to 100,000 clones, and around 80% of these were observed just once. The top ten constitute more than 5% of the sample.

Sequenced input: PBMCs. The receptor was isolated from a man in his forties in good health and CMV-seropositive.

Here the CDR3 is given as CASSVDTGGGGTEAFF. The DNA reads TGTGCCAGCAGCGTGGACACAGGGGGAGGAGGCACTGAAGCTTTCTTT. This receptor chain uses TRBV9 and TRBJ1-1, and 8 bases in between align with TRBD1. CDR3 length: 16 amino acids, cysteine to phenylalanine. Of all the DNA, just the CDR3 is kept, 48 bases in frame from base 1. Taken from the germline V gene, the CDR1 and CDR2 loops are SGDLS and YYNGEE. For this chain, trimming is 2 bases at the V end and 4 bases at the J end, and the number of junction bases without a gene match is 10.